This TCR beta chain comes out of a study of technical replicates of blood from a handful of donors. In germline, CDR1 is MDHEN, CDR2 SYDVKM. Between the trimmed V and J ends, which lost 6 bases and 4 bases, there was a span of 10 bases. The CDR3 spans 13 residues. The protocol was immunoSEQ multiplex PCR, while the TCRdb copy is restricted to in-frame clones and leaves out a portion. The data contain about 84,000 clones, 95% to 98% of them singletons. Specimen: T cells isolated from PBMCs. The chain is built from TRBV28 and TRBJ1-5; D ambiguous. The source is a human donor in good health. The CDR3 protein is CASSPGVNQPQHF. CDR3 DNA: TGTGCCAGCAGCCCCGGGGTTAATCAGCCCCAGCATTTT.